These T cell receptor beta chains were read from a single sample in a study of blood T cell repertoires in COVID-19. The method was immunoSEQ multiplex PCR; TCRdb's version includes in-frame clones alone and lacks a portion of them. The profile shows 210,000 or so clones, about 77% of them singletons. The sample was peripheral blood. The receptors shown here come from a woman of 80 years or more with active or convalescent COVID-19. Each CDR3 is given with its conserved first and last residue. The D gene is left open where the match is weak. The listing skips clone size in some rows; elsewhere it reads once, few, many or a size class.

J gene,clone size,V gene,D gene,CDR3 protein,CDR3 DNA
TRBJ1-6,once,TRBV5-4,NA,CASSARTQGHNSPLHF,TGTGCCAGCAGCGCTCGGACACAGGGCCATAATTCACCCCTCCACTTT
TRBJ1-6,NA,TRBV4-1,TRBD1,CASSQAHRGESSYNSPLHF,TGCGCCAGCAGCCAAGCCCACAGGGGCGAGAGCTCCTATAATTCACCCCTCCACTTT
TRBJ2-7,NA,TRBV7-9,TRBD1,CASSSPGTDSYEQYF,TGTGCCAGCAGCTCCCCAGGGACAGACAGCTACGAGCAGTACTTC
TRBJ1-5,NA,TRBV19,TRBD1,CASSIEQGVNQPQHF,TGTGCCAGTAGTATAGAACAGGGGGTGAATCAGCCCCAGCATTTT
TRBJ2-5,few,TRBV9,TRBD2,CASSFSGSRETQYF,TGTGCCAGCAGCTTTAGCGGGTCACGAGAGACCCAGTACTTC
TRBJ2-5,NA,TRBV18,NA,CASSPSEETQYF,TGTGCCAGCTCACCAAGCGAAGAGACCCAGTACTTC
TRBJ2-5,NA,TRBV29-1,TRBD1,CSVARGGHQETQYF,TGCAGCGTTGCCCGAGGGGGCCACCAGGAGACCCAGTACTTC
TRBJ2-7,NA,TRBV29-1,TRBD1,CSVVGAGGSYEQYF,TGCAGCGTTGTGGGGGCAGGGGGTTCCTACGAGCAGTACTTC
TRBJ1-1,few,TRBV5-1,TRBD1,CASSPGQLREVAEAFF,TGCGCCAGCAGCCCGGGACAGCTAAGGGAGGTCGCTGAAGCTTTCTTT
TRBJ2-5,many,TRBV4-2,NA,CASSQDGQQETQYF,TGTGCCAGCAGCCAAGACGGACAGCAAGAGACCCAGTACTTC
TRBJ2-1,few,TRBV30,TRBD2,CAAFPGLVFNEQFF,TGTGCCGCATTCCCGGGACTAGTTTTCAATGAGCAGTTCTTC
TRBJ2-7,NA,TRBV6-2/TRBV6-3,TRBD1,CASSYARQGNHEQYF,TGTGCCAGCAGTTACGCGAGACAGGGGAATCACGAGCAGTACTTC
TRBJ1-2,once,TRBV2,NA,CASSAAAYGYTF,TGTGCCAGCAGTGCGGCGGCCTATGGCTACACCTTC
TRBJ1-2,NA,TRBV12-3/TRBV12-4,NA,CASSLGGGSSYTF,TGTGCCAGCAGTTTAGGCGGGGGATCGAGCTACACCTTC
TRBJ1-2,NA,TRBV14,NA,CASSQPGNYGYTF,TGTGCCAGCAGCCAACCGGGTAACTATGGCTACACCTTC
TRBJ1-3,NA,TRBV4-1,TRBD1,CASSDREGNTIYF,TGCGCCAGCAGCGACAGGGAGGGAAACACCATATATTTT
TRBJ1-2,once,TRBV6-5,TRBD1,CASRGTGGYGYTF,TGTGCCAGCAGGGGGACAGGGGGCTATGGCTACACCTTC
TRBJ2-5,NA,TRBV4-2,TRBD2,CASSHSGGASHGETQYF,TGTGCCAGCAGCCATAGCGGGGGGGCCAGCCACGGAGAAACCCAGTACTTC
TRBJ2-5,NA,TRBV7-8,NA,CASSPERWQETQYF,TGTGCCAGCAGCCCCGAACGGTGGCAAGAGACCCAGTACTTC